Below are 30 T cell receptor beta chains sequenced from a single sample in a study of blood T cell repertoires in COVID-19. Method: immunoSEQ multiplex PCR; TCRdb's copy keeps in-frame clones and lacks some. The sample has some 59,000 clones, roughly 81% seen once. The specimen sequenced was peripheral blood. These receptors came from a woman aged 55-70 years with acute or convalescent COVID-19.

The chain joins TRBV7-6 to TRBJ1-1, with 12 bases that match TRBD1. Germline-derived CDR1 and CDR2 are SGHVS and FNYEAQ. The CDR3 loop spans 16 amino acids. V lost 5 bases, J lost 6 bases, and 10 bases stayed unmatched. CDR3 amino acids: CASSAGWDRGRAEAFF. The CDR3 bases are TGTGCCAGCAGCGCTGGTTGGGACAGGGGGCGGGCTGAAGCTTTCTTT.

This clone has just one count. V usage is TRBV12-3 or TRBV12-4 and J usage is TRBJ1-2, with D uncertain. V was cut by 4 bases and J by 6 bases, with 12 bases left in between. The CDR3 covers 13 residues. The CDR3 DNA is TGTGCCAGCAGTTCGCGGCAGACGCATGGCTACACCTTC. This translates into CASSSRQTHGYTF.

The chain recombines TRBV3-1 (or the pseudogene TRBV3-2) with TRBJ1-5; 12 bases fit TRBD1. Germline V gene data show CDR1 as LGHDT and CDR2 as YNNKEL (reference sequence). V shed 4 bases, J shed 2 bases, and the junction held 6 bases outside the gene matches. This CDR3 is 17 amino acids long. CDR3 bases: TGTGCCAGCAGCCCTGGGACAGGGGGCAGGGGCAATCAGCCCCAGCATTTT. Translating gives CASSPGTGGRGNQPQHF.

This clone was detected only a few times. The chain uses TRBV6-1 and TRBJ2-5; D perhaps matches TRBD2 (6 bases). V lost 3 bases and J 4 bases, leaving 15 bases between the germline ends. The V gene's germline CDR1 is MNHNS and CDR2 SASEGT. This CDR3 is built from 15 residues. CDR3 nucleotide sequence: TGTGCCAGCAGTGACGTACTAGCAATGGGAGAGACCCAGTACTTC. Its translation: CASSDVLAMGETQYF.

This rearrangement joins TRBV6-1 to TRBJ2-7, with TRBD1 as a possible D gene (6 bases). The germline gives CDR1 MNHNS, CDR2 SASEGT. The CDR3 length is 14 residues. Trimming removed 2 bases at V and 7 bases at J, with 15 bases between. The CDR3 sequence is CASSESLRGGEQYF. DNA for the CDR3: TGTGCCAGCAGTGAATCGCTGAGAGGGGGAGAGCAGTACTTC.

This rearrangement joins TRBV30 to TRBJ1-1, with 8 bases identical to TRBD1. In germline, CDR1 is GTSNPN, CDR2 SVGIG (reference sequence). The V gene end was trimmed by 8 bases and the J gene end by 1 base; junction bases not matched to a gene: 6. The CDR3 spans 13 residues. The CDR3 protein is CARRQGTNTEAFF. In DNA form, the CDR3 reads TGTGCCCGAAGACAGGGGACGAACACTGAAGCTTTCTTT.

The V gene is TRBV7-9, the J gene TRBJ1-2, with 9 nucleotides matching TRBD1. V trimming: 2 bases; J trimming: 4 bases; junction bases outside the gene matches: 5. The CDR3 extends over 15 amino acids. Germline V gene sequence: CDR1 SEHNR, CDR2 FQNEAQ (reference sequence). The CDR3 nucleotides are TGTGCCAGCAGCTTAAGTGGGGACAGGGCCTATGGCTACACCTTC. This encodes CASSLSGDRAYGYTF. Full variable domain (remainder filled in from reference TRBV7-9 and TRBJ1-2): DTGVSQNPRHKITKRGQNVTFRCDPISEHNRLYWYRQTLGQGPEFLTYFQNEAQLEKSRLLSDRFSAERPKGSFSTLEIQRTEQGDSAMYLCASSLSGDRAYGYTFGSGTRLTVV.

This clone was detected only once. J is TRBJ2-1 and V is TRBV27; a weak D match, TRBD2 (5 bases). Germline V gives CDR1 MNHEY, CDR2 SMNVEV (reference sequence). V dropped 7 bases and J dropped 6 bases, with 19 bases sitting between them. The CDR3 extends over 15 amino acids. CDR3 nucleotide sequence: TGTGCCAGCACCCCGGACCGTTCTCGGGGCAATGAGCAGTTCTTC. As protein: CASTPDRSRGNEQFF.

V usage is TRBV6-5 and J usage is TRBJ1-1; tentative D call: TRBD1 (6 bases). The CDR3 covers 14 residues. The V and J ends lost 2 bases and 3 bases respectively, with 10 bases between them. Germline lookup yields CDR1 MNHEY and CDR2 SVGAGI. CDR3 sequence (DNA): TGTGCCAGCAGTTACGCGGCAGGGGACACTGAAGCTTTCTTT. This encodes CASSYAAGDTEAFF.

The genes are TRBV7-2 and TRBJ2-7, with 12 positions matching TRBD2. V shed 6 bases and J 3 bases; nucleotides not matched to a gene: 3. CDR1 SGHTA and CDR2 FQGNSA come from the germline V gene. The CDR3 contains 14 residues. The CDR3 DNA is TGTGCCAGCAGGGCGACTAGCGGGGGCTACGAGCAGTACTTC. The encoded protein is CASRATSGGYEQYF. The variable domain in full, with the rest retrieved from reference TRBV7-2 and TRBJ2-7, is GAGVSQSPSNKVTEKGKDVELRCDPISGHTALYWYRQSLGQGLEFLIYFQGNSAPDKSGLPSDRFSAERTGGSVSTLTIQRTQQEDSAVYLCASRATSGGYEQYFGPGTRLTVT.

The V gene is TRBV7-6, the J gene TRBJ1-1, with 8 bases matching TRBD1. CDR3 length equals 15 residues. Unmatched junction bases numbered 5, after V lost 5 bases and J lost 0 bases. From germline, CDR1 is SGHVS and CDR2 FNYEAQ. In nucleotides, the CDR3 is TGTGCCAGCAGCCCCCGACAGGGGATGAACACTGAAGCTTTCTTT. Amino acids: CASSPRQGMNTEAFF.

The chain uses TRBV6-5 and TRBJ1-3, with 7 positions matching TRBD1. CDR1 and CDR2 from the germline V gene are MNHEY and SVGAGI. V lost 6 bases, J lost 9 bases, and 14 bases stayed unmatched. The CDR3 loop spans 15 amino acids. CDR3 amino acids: CASRTDRTGSGTIYF. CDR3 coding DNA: TGTGCCAGCAGAACCGATAGGACAGGCTCGGGCACCATATATTTT.

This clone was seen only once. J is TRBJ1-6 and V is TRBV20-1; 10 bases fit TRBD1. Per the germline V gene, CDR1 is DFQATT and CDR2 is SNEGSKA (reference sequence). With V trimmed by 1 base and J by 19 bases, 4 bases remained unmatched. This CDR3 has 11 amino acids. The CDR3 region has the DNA TGCAGTGCTAGAGTGGACAGGGGGTATCACTTT. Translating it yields CSARVDRGYHF.

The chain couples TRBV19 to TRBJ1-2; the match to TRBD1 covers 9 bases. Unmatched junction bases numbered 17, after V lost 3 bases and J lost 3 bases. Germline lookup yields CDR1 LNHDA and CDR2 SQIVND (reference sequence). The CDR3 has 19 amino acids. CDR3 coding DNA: TGTGCCAGTAGTATTGGCCCCGGGACAGGGAGTATGCGGGACTATGGCTACACCTTC. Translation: CASSIGPGTGSMRDYGYTF.

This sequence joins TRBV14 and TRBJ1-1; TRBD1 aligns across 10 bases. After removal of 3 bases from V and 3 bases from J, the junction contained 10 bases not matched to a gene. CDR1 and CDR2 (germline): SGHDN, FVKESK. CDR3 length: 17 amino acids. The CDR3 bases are TGTGCCAGCAGCCAGACGGGACAGGGGCCCCTAGACACTGAAGCTTTCTTT. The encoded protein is CASSQTGQGPLDTEAFF.

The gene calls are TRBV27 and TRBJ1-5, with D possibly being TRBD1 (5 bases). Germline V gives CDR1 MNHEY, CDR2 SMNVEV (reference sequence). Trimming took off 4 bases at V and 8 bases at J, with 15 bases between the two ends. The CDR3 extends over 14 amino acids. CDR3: CASSWEGDPEPQHF. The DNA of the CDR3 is TGTGCCAGCAGTTGGGAAGGGGATCCGGAGCCCCAGCATTTT.

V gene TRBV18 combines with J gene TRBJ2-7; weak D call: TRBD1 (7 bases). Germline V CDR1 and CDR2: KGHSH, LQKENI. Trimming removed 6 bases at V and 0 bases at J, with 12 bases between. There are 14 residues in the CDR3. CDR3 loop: CASSAGTASYEQYF. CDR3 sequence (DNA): TGTGCCAGCTCGGCGGGGACAGCCTCCTACGAGCAGTACTTC.

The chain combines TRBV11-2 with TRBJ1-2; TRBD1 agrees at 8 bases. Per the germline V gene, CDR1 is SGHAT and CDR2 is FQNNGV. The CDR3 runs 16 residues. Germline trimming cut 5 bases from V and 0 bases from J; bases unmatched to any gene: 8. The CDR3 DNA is TGTGCCAGCAGCAAACAACCGGGACAGGCTAACTATGGCTACACCTTC. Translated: CASSKQPGQANYGYTF.

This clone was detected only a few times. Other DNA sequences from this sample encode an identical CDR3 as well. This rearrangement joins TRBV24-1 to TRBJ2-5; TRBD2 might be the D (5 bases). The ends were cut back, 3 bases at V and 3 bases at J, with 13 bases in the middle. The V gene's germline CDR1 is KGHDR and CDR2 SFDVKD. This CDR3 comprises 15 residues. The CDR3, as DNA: TGTGCCACCAGTGATCCTCAGACGGGGAAAGAGACCCAGTACTTC. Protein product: CATSDPQTGKETQYF.

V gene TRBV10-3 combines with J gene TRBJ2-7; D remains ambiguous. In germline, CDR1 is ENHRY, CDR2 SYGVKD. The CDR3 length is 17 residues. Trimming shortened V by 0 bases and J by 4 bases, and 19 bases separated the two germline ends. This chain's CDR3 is CAISESPPRPNGYEQYF. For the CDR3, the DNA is TGTGCCATCAGTGAGTCGCCTCCGCGGCCTAACGGGTACGAGCAGTACTTC.

In DNA form, the CDR3 reads TGTGCCAGCAGCCAAGTAGGGGGGGCGTATGAGCAGTTCTTC. As protein: CASSQVGGAYEQFF. V usage is TRBV3-1 (or the pseudogene TRBV3-2) and J usage is TRBJ2-1, with D maybe TRBD2 (7 bases). Germline loops: CDR1 LGHDT, CDR2 YNNKEL (reference sequence). CDR3 length: 14 amino acids. Between the trimmed V and J ends, which lost 1 base and 8 bases, there was a span of 12 bases.

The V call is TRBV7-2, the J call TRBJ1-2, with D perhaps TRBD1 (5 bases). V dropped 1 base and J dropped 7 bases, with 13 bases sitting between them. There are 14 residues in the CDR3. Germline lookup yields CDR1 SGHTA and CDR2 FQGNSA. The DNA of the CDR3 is TGTGCCAGCAGCTTAGGCAGGGAAACTTCTGGCTACACCTTC. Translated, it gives CASSLGRETSGYTF.

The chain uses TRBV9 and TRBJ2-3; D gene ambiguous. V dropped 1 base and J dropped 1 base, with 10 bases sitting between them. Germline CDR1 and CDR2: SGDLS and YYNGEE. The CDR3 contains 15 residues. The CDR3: CASSVYQSRTDTQYF. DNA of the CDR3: TGTGCCAGCAGCGTATACCAGTCCCGCACAGATACGCAGTATTTT. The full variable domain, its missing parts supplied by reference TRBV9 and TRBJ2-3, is DSGVTQTPKHLITATGQRVTLRCSPRSGDLSVYWYQQSLDQGLQFLIQYYNGEERAKGNILERFSAQQFPDLHSELNLSSLELGDSALYFCASSVYQSRTDTQYFGPGTRLTVL.

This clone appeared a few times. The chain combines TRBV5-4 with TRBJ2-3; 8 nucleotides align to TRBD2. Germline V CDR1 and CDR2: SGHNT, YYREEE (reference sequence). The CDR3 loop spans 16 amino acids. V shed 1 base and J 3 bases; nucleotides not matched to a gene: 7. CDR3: CASSLSRGGRTDTQYF. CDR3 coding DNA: TGTGCCAGCAGCTTGTCTCGGGGGGGCAGGACAGATACGCAGTATTTT.

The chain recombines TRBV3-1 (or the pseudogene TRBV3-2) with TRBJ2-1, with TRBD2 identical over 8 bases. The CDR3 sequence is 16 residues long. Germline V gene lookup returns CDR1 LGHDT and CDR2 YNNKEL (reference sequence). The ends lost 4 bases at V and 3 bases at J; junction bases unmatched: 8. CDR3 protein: CASSRTGGRHYNEQFF. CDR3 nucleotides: TGTGCCAGCAGCCGGACCGGCGGGAGGCACTACAATGAGCAGTTCTTC.

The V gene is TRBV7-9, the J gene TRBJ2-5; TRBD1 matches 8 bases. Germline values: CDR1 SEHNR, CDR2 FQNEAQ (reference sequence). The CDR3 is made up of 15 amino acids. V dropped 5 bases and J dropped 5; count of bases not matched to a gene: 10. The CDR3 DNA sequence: TGTGCCAGCAGCAACGACAGGGGTCTCAGGGAGACCCAGTACTTC. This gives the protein CASSNDRGLRETQYF. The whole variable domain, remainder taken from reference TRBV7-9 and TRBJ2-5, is DTGVSQNPRHKITKRGQNVTFRCDPISEHNRLYWYRQTLGQGPEFLTYFQNEAQLEKSRLLSDRFSAERPKGSFSTLEIQRTEQGDSAMYLCASSNDRGLRETQYFGPGTRLLVL.

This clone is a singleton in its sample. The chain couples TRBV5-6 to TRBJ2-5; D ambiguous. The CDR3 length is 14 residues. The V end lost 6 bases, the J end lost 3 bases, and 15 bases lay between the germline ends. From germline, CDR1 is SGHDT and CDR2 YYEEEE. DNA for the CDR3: TGTGCCAGCAACCCGATACACACAGAAGAGACCCAGTACTTC. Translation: CASNPIHTEETQYF.

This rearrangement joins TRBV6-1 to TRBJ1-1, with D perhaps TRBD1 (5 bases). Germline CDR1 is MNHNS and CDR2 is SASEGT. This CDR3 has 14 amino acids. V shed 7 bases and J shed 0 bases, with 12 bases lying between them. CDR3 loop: CASTLGGVNTEAFF. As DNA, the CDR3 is TGTGCCAGCACCCTGGGGGGGGTGAACACTGAAGCTTTCTTT.

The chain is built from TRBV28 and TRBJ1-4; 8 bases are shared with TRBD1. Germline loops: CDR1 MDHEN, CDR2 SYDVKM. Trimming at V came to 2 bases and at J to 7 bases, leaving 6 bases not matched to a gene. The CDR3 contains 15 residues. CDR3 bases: TGTGCCAGCAGTTTAAGGCAGGGGGCGGGTGAAAAACTGTTTTTT. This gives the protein CASSLRQGAGEKLFF. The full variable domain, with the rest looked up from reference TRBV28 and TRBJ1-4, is DVKVTQSSRYLVKRTGEKVFLECVQDMDHENMFWYRQDPGLGLRLIYFSYDVKMKEKGDIPEGYSVSREKKERFSLILESASTNQTSMYLCASSLRQGAGEKLFFGSGTQLSVL.

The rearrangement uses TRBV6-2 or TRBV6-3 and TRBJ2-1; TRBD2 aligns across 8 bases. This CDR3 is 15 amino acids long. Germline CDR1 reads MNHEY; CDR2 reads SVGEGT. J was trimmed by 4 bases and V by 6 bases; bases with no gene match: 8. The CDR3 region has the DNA TGTGCCAGCAGCCCGGTGGCGGGAGGTTACAATGAGCAGTTCTTC. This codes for CASSPVAGGYNEQFF.